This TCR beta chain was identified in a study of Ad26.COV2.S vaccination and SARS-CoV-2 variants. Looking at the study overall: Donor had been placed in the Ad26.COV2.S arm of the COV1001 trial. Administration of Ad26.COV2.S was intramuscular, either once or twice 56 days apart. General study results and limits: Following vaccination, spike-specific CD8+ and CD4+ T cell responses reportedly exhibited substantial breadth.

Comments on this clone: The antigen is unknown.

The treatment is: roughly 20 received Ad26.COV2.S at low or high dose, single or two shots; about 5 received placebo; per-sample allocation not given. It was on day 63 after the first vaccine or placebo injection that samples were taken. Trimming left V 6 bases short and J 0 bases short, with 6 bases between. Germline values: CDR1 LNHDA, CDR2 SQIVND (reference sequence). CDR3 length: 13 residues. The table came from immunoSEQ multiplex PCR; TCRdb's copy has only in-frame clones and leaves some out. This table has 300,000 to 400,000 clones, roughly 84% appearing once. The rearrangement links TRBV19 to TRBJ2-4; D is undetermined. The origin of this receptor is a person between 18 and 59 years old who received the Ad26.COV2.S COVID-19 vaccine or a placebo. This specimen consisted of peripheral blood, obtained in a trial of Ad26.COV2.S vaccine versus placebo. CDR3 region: CASSRIAKNIQYF. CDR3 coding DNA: TGTGCCAGTAGCAGAATAGCCAAAAACATTCAGTACTTC.